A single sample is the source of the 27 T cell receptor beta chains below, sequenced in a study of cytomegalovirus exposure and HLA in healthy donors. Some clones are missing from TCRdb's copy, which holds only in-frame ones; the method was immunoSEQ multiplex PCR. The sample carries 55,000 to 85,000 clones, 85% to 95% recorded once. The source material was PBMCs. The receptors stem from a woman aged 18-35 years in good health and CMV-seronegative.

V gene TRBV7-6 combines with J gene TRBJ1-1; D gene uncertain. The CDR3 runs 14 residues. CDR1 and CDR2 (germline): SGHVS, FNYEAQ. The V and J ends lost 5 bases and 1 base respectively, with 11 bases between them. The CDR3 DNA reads TGTGCCAGCAGCCAGCGTCCGGAGAACACTGAAGCTTTCTTT. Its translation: CASSQRPENTEAFF.

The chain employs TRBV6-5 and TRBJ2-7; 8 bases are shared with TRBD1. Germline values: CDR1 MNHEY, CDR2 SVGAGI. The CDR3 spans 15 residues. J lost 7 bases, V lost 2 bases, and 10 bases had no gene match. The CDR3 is CASSYTTGAGREQYF. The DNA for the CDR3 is TGTGCCAGCAGTTACACGACAGGGGCCGGTCGTGAGCAGTACTTC.

The CDR3 region is CASSRRDFLAKNIQYF. CDR3 sequence (DNA): TGTGCCAGCAGCCGCCGGGACTTTCTAGCCAAAAACATTCAGTACTTC. The chain recombines TRBV28 with TRBJ2-4, with a tentative D call TRBD2 (6 bases). The germline V gene encodes CDR1 MDHEN and CDR2 SYDVKM. This CDR3 comprises 16 residues. V dropped 6 bases and J dropped 0 bases, with 15 bases sitting between them.

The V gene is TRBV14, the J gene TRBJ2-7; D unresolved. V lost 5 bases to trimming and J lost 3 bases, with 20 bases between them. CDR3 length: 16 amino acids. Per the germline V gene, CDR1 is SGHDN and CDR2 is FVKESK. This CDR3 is CASSTHYVPSLYEQYF. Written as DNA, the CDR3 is TGTGCCAGCAGCACCCACTACGTACCCTCTCTCTACGAGCAGTACTTC.

The DNA of the CDR3 is TGTGCCAGCAGCTTGGGACAGGGGGGGCTTTTTTTCTTT. Its protein product is CASSLGQGGLFFF. The rearrangement links TRBV5-4 to TRBJ1-1; 9 positions match TRBD1. The CDR3 totals 13 residues. Germline V gives CDR1 SGHNT, CDR2 YYREEE (reference sequence). J lost 13 bases, V lost 0 bases, and 7 bases had no gene match. The full variable domain, rest sourced from reference TRBV5-4 and TRBJ1-1, is ETGVTQSPTHLIKTRGQQVTLRCSSQSGHNTVSWYQQALGQGPQFIFQYYREEENGRGNFPPRFSGLQFPNYSSELNVNALELDDSALYLCASSLGQGGLFFFGQGTRLTVV.

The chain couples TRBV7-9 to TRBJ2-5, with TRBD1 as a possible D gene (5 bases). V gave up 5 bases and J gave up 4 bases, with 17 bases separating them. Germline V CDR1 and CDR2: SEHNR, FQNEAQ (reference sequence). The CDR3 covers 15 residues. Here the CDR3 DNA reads TGTGCCAGCAGCCCGACAGATAGTAGAGGAGAGACCCAGTACTTC. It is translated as CASSPTDSRGETQYF. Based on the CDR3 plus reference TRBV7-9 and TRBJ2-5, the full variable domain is DTGVSQNPRHKITKRGQNVTFRCDPISEHNRLYWYRQTLGQGPEFLTYFQNEAQLEKSRLLSDRFSAERPKGSFSTLEIQRTEQGDSAMYLCASSPTDSRGETQYFGPGTRLLVL.

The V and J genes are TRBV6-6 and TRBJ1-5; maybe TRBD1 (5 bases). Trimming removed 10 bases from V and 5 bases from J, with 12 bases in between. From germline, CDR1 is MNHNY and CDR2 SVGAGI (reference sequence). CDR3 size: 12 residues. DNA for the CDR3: TGTGCCACACAGGAGTTCGATCAGCCCCAGCATTTT. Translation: CATQEFDQPQHF.

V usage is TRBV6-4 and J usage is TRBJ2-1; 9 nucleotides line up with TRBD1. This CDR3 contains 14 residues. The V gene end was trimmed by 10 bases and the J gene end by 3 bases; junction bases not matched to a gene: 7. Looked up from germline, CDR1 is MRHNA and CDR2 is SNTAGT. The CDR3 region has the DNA TGTGCCACAAGCCCGGGACAGGGCTACAATGAGCAGTTCTTC. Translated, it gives CATSPGQGYNEQFF.

The CDR3: CASSGGHRDYGYTF. The CDR3 DNA reads as TGTGCCAGCAGCGGGGGACATCGCGACTATGGCTACACCTTC. The chain uses TRBV9 and TRBJ1-2; the D gene is possibly TRBD1 (6 bases). The CDR3 is 14 amino acids. The V end lost 3 bases, the J end lost 3 bases, and 12 bases lay between the germline ends. The germline V gene has CDR1 SGDLS and CDR2 YYNGEE.

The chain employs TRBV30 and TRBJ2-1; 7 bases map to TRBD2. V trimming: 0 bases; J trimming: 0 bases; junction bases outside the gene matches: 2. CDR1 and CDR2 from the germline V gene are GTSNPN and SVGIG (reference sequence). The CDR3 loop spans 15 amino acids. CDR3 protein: CAWSVGGSSYNEQFF. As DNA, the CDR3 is TGTGCCTGGAGTGTAGGCGGGAGCTCCTACAATGAGCAGTTCTTC.

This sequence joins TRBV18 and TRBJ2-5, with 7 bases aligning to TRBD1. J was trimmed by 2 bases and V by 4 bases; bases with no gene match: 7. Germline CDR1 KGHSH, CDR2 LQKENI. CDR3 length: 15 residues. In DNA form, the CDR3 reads TGTGCCAGCTCACAGCTAGGGACAGCTCAAGAGACCCAGTACTTC. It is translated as CASSQLGTAQETQYF.

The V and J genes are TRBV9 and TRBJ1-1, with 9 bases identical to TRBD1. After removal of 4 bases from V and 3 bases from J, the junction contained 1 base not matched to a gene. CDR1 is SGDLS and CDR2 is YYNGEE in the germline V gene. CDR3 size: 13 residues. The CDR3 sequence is CASSRQGDTEAFF. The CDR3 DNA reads TGTGCCAGCAGCAGACAGGGGGACACTGAAGCTTTCTTT. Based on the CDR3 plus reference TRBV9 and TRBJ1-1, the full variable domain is DSGVTQTPKHLITATGQRVTLRCSPRSGDLSVYWYQQSLDQGLQFLIQYYNGEERAKGNILERFSAQQFPDLHSELNLSSLELGDSALYFCASSRQGDTEAFFGQGTRLTVV.

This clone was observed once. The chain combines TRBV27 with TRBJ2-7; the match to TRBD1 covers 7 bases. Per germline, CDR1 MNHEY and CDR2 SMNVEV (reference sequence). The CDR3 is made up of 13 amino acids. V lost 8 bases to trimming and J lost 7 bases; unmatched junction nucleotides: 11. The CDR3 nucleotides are TGTGCCAGCGCCCCCGGGACAGCTTGGGAGCAGTACTTC. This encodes CASAPGTAWEQYF.

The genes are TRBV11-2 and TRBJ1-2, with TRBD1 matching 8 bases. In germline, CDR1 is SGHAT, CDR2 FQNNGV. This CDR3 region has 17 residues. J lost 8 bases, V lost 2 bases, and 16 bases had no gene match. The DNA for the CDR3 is TGTGCCAGCAGCTTATGGGAACCTAGGACAGGGTTCCGGGGCTACACCTTC. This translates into CASSLWEPRTGFRGYTF.

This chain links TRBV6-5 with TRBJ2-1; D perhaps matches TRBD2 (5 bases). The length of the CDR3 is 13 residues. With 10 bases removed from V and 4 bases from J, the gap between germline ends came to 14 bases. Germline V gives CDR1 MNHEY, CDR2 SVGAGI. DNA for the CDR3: TGTGCCACTTCCAGCCCGGGGTACAATGAGCAGTTCTTC. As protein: CATSSPGYNEQFF.

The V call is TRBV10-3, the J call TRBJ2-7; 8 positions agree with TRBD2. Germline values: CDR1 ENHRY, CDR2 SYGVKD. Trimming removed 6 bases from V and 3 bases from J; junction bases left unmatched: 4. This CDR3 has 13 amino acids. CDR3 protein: CAISFGGGYEQYF. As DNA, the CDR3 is TGTGCCATCAGCTTCGGGGGGGGCTACGAGCAGTACTTC.

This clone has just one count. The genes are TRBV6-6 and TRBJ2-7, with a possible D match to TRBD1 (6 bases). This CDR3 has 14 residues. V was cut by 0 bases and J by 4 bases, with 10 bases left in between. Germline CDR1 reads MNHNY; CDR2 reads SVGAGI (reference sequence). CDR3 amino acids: CASSYSRQGYEQYF. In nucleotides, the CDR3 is TGTGCCAGCAGTTACTCGAGGCAGGGGTACGAGCAGTACTTC.

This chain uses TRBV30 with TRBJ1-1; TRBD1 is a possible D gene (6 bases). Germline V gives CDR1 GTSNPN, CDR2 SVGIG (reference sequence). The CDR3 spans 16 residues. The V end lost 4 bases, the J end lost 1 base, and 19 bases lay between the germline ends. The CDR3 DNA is TGTGCCTGGATTCCGCTCAACAGGGCCCAGAACACTGAAGCTTTCTTT. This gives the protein CAWIPLNRAQNTEAFF.

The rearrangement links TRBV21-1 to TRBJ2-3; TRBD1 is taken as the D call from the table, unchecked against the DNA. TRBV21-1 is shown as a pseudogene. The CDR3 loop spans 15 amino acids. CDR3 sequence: CASSKVAGVTDTQYF. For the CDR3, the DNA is TGTGCCAGCAGCAAAGTGGCAGGGGTCACAGATACGCAGTATTTT.

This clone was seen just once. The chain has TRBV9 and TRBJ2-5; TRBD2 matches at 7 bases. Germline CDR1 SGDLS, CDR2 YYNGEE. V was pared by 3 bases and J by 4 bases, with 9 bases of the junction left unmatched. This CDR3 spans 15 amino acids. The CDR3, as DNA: TGTGCCAGCAGCGGTAGCGGTGGGGAGGGAGAGACCCAGTACTTC. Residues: CASSGSGGEGETQYF.

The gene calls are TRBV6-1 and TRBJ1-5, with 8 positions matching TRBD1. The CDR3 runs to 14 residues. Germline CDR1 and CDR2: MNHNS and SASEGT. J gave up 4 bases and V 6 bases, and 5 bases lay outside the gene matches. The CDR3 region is CASRATGGNQPQHF. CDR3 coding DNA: TGTGCCAGCAGAGCAACAGGGGGGAATCAGCCCCAGCATTTT.

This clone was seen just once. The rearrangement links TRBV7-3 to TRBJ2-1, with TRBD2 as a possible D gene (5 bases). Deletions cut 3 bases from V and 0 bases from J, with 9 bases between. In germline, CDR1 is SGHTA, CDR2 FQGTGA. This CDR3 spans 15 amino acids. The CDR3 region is CASSFRGSSYNEQFF. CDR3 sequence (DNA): TGTGCCAGCAGCTTTCGGGGTAGCTCCTACAATGAGCAGTTCTTC.

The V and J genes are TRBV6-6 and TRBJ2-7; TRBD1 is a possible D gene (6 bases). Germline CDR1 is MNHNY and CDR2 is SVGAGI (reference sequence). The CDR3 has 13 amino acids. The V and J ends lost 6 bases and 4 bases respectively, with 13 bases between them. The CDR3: CASRPTGKYEQYF. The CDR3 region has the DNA TGTGCCAGCAGACCGACAGGAAAGTACGAGCAGTACTTC.

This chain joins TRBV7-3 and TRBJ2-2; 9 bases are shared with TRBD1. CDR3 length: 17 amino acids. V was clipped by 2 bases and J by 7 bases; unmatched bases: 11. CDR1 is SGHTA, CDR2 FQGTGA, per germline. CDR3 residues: CASSLSGQGAQSGELFF. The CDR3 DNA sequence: TGTGCCAGCAGCTTATCGGGACAGGGTGCCCAGAGCGGGGAGCTGTTTTTT.

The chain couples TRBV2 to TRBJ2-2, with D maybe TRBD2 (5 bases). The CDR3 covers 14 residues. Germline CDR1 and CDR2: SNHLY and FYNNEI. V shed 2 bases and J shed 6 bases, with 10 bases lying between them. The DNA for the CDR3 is TGTGCCAGCAGTGAATTGGGCGGGTCCGGGGAGCTGTTTTTT. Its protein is CASSELGGSGELFF.

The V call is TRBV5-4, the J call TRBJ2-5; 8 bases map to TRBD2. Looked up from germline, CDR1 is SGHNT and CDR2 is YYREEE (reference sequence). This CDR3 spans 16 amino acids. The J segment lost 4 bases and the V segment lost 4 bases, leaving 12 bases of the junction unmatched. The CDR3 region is CASSRFQREIGETQYF. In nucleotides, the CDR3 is TGTGCCAGCAGCAGGTTCCAGCGGGAGATAGGAGAGACCCAGTACTTC.

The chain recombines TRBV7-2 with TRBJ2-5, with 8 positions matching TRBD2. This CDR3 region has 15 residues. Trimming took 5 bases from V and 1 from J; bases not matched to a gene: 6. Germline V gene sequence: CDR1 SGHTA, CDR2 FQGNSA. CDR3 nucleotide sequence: TGTGCCAGCAGCCGTAATCGGGGGGGCCAAGAGACCCAGTACTTC. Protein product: CASSRNRGGQETQYF.